This passage covers 4 T cell receptor beta chains from one sample sequenced in a study of T cells after yellow fever vaccination. Each CDR3 protein is one row after TCRdb ran MiXCR on the 5' RACE reads. The table has around 600,000 distinct CDR3 sequences, approximately 13% seen once. The sequencing here drew on PBMCs, taken on the day of the yellow fever booster vaccination. The receptors shown here come from a man younger than 45 who received the YFV17D yellow fever vaccine.

This clonotype appeared a few times. CDR3 sequence reads: CASSVEGSRTDTQYF. CDR3 coding DNA: TGTGCCAGCAGCGTAGAGGGAAGCCGCACAGATACGCAGTATTTT. This chain joins TRBV9 and TRBJ2-3, with D unclear. The CDR3 has 15 residues. CDR1 and CDR2 from the germline V gene are SGDLS and YYNGEE. V lost 0 bases, J lost 1 base, and 9 bases lay in between.

This clonotype appeared a few times. The gene calls are TRBV6-2 or TRBV6-3 and TRBJ2-3; 8 nucleotides match TRBD1. The germline V gene has CDR1 MNHEY and CDR2 SVGEGT. This CDR3 contains 16 residues. Trimming at V came to 4 bases and at J to 1 base, leaving 7 bases not matched to a gene. This CDR3 is CASSSSPGQGTDTQYF. CDR3 nucleotides: TGTGCCAGCAGTTCATCGCCGGGACAGGGCACAGATACGCAGTATTTT.

V and J are TRBV20-1 and TRBJ2-7, with 8 bases that match TRBD1. The CDR3 runs 17 residues. V gave up 7 bases and J gave up 1 base; unmatched junction bases: 18. The germline CDR1 and CDR2 sequences are DFQATT and SNEGSKA (reference sequence). CDR3 amino acids: CSGRRDRTGTGSYEQYF. In DNA form, the CDR3 reads TGCAGTGGACGCCGGGACAGGACGGGGACAGGTTCCTACGAGCAGTACTTC.

In its sample, this clonotype was seen a few times. This sequence joins TRBV6-1 and TRBJ1-1; D might be TRBD1 (5 bases). Trimming removed 6 bases at V and 2 bases at J, with 16 bases between. The germline V gene encodes CDR1 MNHNS and CDR2 SASEGT. This CDR3 region has 15 residues. CDR3 region: CASSPSKGLNTEAFF. The CDR3 bases are TGTGCCAGCAGCCCAAGTAAGGGGCTTAACACTGAAGCTTTCTTT.